One and the same sample provided the 23 T cell receptor beta chains below, sequenced in a study of T cell repertoires in cytomegalovirus infection (dated by TCRdb to between 2018 and 2021). The listed sequencing device is Illumina HiSeq 1500. TCRdb took the public reads, trimmed them with fastp at Q25, ran MiXCR for clone calling and kept in-frame beta chains. Each CDR3 protein appears once, grouped with its most common genes and DNA. The sample yields hundreds of thousands of distinct CDR3 sequences; around 32% were counted once. The biggest ten clones account for roughly 13% of the sample. The sequencing input was PBMCs. These receptors originate from a human donor in good health (CMV status not recorded). Some clones in this sample may be carry-over from other donors' samples.

The gene calls are TRBV10-1 and TRBJ2-4, with 7 bases fitting TRBD2. Germline V gene sequence: CDR1 WNHNN, CDR2 SYGVQD (reference sequence). The CDR3 sequence is 14 residues long. With V trimmed by 0 bases and J by 8 bases, 4 bases remained unmatched. The CDR3 nucleotides read TGCGCCAGCAGTGAGTCGGGAGGGCTGGACATTCAGTACTTC. Translating gives CASSESGGLDIQYF.

This clonotype was counted between two and nine times. This rearrangement joins TRBV27 to TRBJ2-5; D call uncertain. V was pared by 3 bases and J by 5 bases, with 28 bases between. This CDR3 is 19 amino acids long. Per the germline V gene, CDR1 is MNHEY and CDR2 is SMNVEV (reference sequence). The CDR3 reads CASSFDSPTAVPGSETQYF. The CDR3 coding sequence is TGTGCCAGCAGTTTCGACTCACCCACAGCTGTCCCCGGTTCGGAGACCCAGTACTTC.

This clonotype was seen ten or more times. The J gene is TRBJ2-7, the V gene TRBV7-8; 8 bases agree with TRBD1. The CDR3 length is 15 residues. V shed 3 bases and J 0 bases; nucleotides not matched to a gene: 4. The germline gives CDR1 SGHVS, CDR2 FQNEAQ. The CDR3 here is CASSLGDRSSYEQYF. DNA of the CDR3: TGTGCCAGCAGCTTGGGGGACAGGAGCTCCTACGAGCAGTACTTC.

The sample holds a few counts of this clonotype. The chain joins TRBV10-3 to TRBJ2-2, with D possibly matching TRBD2 (5 bases). From germline, CDR1 is ENHRY and CDR2 SYGVKD. This CDR3 spans 16 amino acids. The V end was cut by 1 base, the J end by 0 bases, with 9 bases between. CDR3 sequence: CAISEFGGTNTGELFF. Written as DNA, the CDR3 is TGTGCCATCAGTGAGTTTGGAGGAACGAACACCGGGGAGCTGTTTTTT.

The chain recombines TRBV16 with TRBJ1-1; D remains unclear. This CDR3 has 13 residues. V lost 6 bases and J 2 bases, leaving 10 bases between the germline ends. Germline V gene data show CDR1 as KGHSY and CDR2 as FQNENV. The CDR3 loop is CASSSGINTEAFF. DNA for the CDR3: TGTGCCAGCAGTTCCGGGATAAACACTGAAGCTTTCTTT.

The genes are TRBV13 and TRBJ2-5; no clear D. Germline V gives CDR1 PRHDT, CDR2 FYEKMQ (reference sequence). The CDR3 is made up of 13 amino acids. Deletions cut 1 base from V and 6 bases from J, with 9 bases between. The CDR3 loop is CASSLDRAKTQYF. DNA for the CDR3: TGTGCCAGCAGCTTAGACCGGGCGAAGACCCAGTACTTC.

J is TRBJ2-5 and V is TRBV20-1; 11 bases fit TRBD2. After removal of 7 bases from V and 7 bases from J, the junction contained 14 bases not matched to a gene. The CDR3 consists of 15 residues. CDR1 is DFQATT, CDR2 SNEGSKA, per germline (reference sequence). CDR3 DNA sequence: TGCAGTGTCACGACTAGCGGGGCCCTCGGGGGGACCCAGTACTTC. It specifies CSVTTSGALGGTQYF.

About this clonotype: Since the CDR3 does not end with the conserved phenylalanine or tryptophan, this likely comes from a read error. This chain connects TRBV4-1 to TRBJ1-3; no firm D call. The CDR3 is 14 amino acids. V gave up 4 bases and J gave up 10 bases, with 17 bases separating them. Looked up from germline, CDR1 is MGHRA and CDR2 is YSYEKL. CDR3 in amino acids: CASSPDRARDTIYI. DNA of the CDR3: TGCGCCAGCAGCCCAGATCGGGCCCGCGATACCATATATATT.

Concerning this clonotype: At one end, the junction sequence differs from germline, possibly due to a read error. This chain joins TRBV6-1 and TRBJ1-2; D is undetermined. The CDR3 is 17 amino acids. Germline V gene data show CDR1 as MNHNS and CDR2 as SASEGT. The CDR3 nucleotides are TGTGCCGGCAGTGAAGTCTTCACTACGGACGGAGACTATGGCTACACCTTC. It encodes CAGSEVFTTDGDYGYTF.

This clonotype was detected only a few times. The chain employs TRBV5-6 and TRBJ1-2; D is unclear. The V end lost 2 bases, the J end lost 4 bases, and 12 bases lay between the germline ends. The germline V gene has CDR1 SGHDT and CDR2 YYEEEE. The CDR3 is 14 residues long. The CDR3 DNA follows: TGTGCCAGCAGCTTTGGGATTCGGGGCTATGGCTACACCTTC. Translating gives CASSFGIRGYGYTF.

J is TRBJ1-1 and V is TRBV30, with TRBD1 identical over 12 bases. The CDR3 totals 18 residues. V was pared by 2 bases and J by 7 bases, with 17 bases of the junction left unmatched. The germline CDR1 and CDR2 sequences are GTSNPN and SVGIG (reference sequence). In DNA form, the CDR3 reads TGTGCCTGGAGTCCGCAAGGGACAGGGGGCTTCATCCCCTTTGAAGCTTTCTTT. Amino acid sequence: CAWSPQGTGGFIPFEAFF.

This clonotype was picked up a small number of times. This chain uses TRBV19 with TRBJ2-7; TRBD1 matches 8 bases. Germline lookup yields CDR1 LNHDA and CDR2 SQIVND (reference sequence). V was pared by 2 bases and J by 7 bases, with 10 bases of the junction left unmatched. The CDR3 is 15 amino acids. The CDR3 DNA sequence: TGTGCCAGTAGTATAACAGGGGGTCCAGGTATGGAGCAGTACTTC. Its translation: CASSITGGPGMEQYF.

The gene calls are TRBV28 and TRBJ2-2, with D uncertain. The CDR3 is 16 amino acids. Trimming left V 6 bases short and J 1 base short, with 15 bases between. Per germline, CDR1 MDHEN and CDR2 SYDVKM. This CDR3 reads CASSRLSRQNTGELFF. CDR3 sequence (DNA): TGTGCCAGCAGCCGCCTCTCTCGGCAGAACACCGGGGAGCTGTTTTTT.

The genes are TRBV10-3 and TRBJ2-3; 7 nucleotides agree with TRBD2. The CDR3 is made up of 13 amino acids. Trimming at V came to 5 bases and at J to 9 bases, leaving 8 bases not matched to a gene. Germline V gene lookup returns CDR1 ENHRY and CDR2 SYGVKD. CDR3 coding DNA: TGTGCCATCAGTTCAGCGGGGCTAGACACGCAGTATTTT. It codes for CAISSAGLDTQYF.

The rearrangement uses TRBV30 and TRBJ2-6; TRBD2 matches at 7 bases. The CDR3 totals 14 residues. Trimming removed 3 bases from V and 3 bases from J; junction bases left unmatched: 2. The germline CDR1 and CDR2 sequences are GTSNPN and SVGIG (reference sequence). The CDR3 loop reads CAWRGGGGANVLTF. CDR3 in DNA: TGTGCCTGGAGGGGGGGGGGTGGGGCCAACGTCCTGACTTTC.

This clonotype was counted only a few times. The rearrangement links TRBV15 to TRBJ1-2; 7 nucleotides agree with TRBD1. From germline, CDR1 is LNHNV and CDR2 YYDKDF (reference sequence). The CDR3 has 15 amino acids. Trimming at V came to 1 base and at J to 7 bases, leaving 9 bases not matched to a gene. The DNA for the CDR3 is TGTGCCACCAGCAGAGTCCCGTTATACAGGGGTGGCTACACCTTC. Amino acid sequence: CATSRVPLYRGGYTF. Complete variable domain (other parts from reference TRBV15 and TRBJ1-2): DAMVIQNPRYQVTQFGKPVTLSCSQTLNHNVMYWYQQKSSQAPKLLFHYYDKDFNNEADTPDNFQSRRPNTSFCFLDIRSPGLGDTAMYLCATSRVPLYRGGYTFGSGTRLTVV.

CDR3 coding DNA: TGTGCCAGAAGAAAGGCGGGGGGCTCCTCCTCCGAGAATTACTTC. Residues: CARRKAGGSSSENYF. The gene calls are TRBV28 and TRBJ2-7, with 8 positions matching TRBD2. There are 15 residues in the CDR3. Germline lookup yields CDR1 MDHEN and CDR2 SYDVKM. Trimming cost V 9 bases and J 13 bases; bases outside gene matches: 23.

This chain links TRBV7-2 with TRBJ2-1; TRBD2 aligns across 8 bases. The CDR3 length is 17 residues. The J segment lost 0 bases and the V segment lost 6 bases, leaving 10 bases of the junction unmatched. The germline gives CDR1 SGHTA, CDR2 FQGNSA. The CDR3 region is CASRGSSGTSSYNEQFF. The CDR3 region has the DNA TGTGCCAGCAGGGGATCTTCGGGGACTAGCTCCTACAATGAGCAGTTCTTC.

The rearrangement joins TRBV6-2 or TRBV6-3 to TRBJ2-1, with TRBD2 matching 9 bases. The CDR3 length is 16 residues. Germline V gene lookup returns CDR1 MNHEY and CDR2 SVGEGT. V was clipped by 7 bases and J by 4 bases; unmatched bases: 11. Written as DNA, the CDR3 is TGTGCCAGCAACCCCATGGGCGGGGGGGGTTACAATGAGCAGTTCTTC. This gives the protein CASNPMGGGGYNEQFF.

V and J are TRBV14 and TRBJ2-1, with D possibly being TRBD1 or TRBD2 (5 bases each). Per the germline V gene, CDR1 is SGHDN and CDR2 is FVKESK. V shed 5 bases and J shed 9 bases, with 14 bases lying between them. The CDR3 has 13 residues. CDR3 sequence: CASSKVVGTEQFF. The CDR3 DNA reads TGTGCCAGCAGCAAAGTTGTCGGGACTGAGCAGTTCTTC.

This CDR3 is CASSRGQGNQPQHF. The CDR3 DNA sequence: TGTGCCAGCAGCCGTGGACAGGGGAATCAGCCCCAGCATTTT. The V call is TRBV13, the J call TRBJ1-5; 9 bases match TRBD1. The junction had 3 bases not matched to a gene; V was cut back by 5 bases and J by 4 bases. Looked up from germline, CDR1 is PRHDT and CDR2 is FYEKMQ (reference sequence). The CDR3 covers 14 residues.

In its sample, this clonotype was seen many times. The chain couples TRBV6-5 to TRBJ2-7; D tentatively fits TRBD1 or TRBD2 (5 bases each). Germline V gives CDR1 MNHEY, CDR2 SVGAGI. Trimming shortened V by 8 bases and J by 2 bases, and 16 bases separated the two germline ends. The CDR3 runs 14 residues. The CDR3 DNA reads as TGTGCCAGCGCCCCGGGACGGAAGCCCTACGAGCAGTACTTC. Its protein product is CASAPGRKPYEQYF.

A note on this clonotype: The missing conserved phenylalanine or tryptophan at the end of this CDR3 makes a read error likely. The rearrangement links TRBV6-1 to TRBJ1-3, with 7 bases fitting TRBD1. Germline V gene data show CDR1 as MNHNS and CDR2 as SASEGT. Germline trimming cut 7 bases from V and 4 bases from J; bases unmatched to any gene: 10. This CDR3 is 15 amino acids long. Here the CDR3 DNA reads TGTGCCAGCATCCAACAGGGGAAGAGAGGAAACACCATATATGGT. Encoded protein: CASIQQGKRGNTIYG.